The 30 T cell receptor beta chains in this list originate from one sample, sequenced in a study of blood T cell repertoires in COVID-19. This table comes from immunoSEQ multiplex PCR, and its TCRdb copy is limited to in-frame clones, with some not included. The table has roughly 260,000 clones, about nine tenths seen once. Sequencing was performed on peripheral blood. These receptors were collected from a woman in her forties or fifties who had recovered from COVID-19.

The V gene is TRBV21-1, the J gene TRBJ2-1; the table names TRBD1, a call not compared with the DNA. TRBV21-1 is noted as a pseudogene. The CDR3 loop spans 14 amino acids. CDR3: CASRQGRPYNEQFF. The CDR3, as DNA: TGTGCCAGCAGACAGGGGCGGCCCTACAATGAGCAGTTCTTC.

The chain couples TRBV7-9 to TRBJ1-2, with 8 bases fitting TRBD1. CDR3 length: 14 amino acids. The V gene end was trimmed by 2 bases and the J gene end by 5 bases; junction bases not matched to a gene: 4. The germline V gene has CDR1 SEHNR and CDR2 FQNEAQ (reference sequence). CDR3 in DNA: TGTGCCAGCAGCTTATCCAGGGGGCTTTATGGCTACACCTTC. Amino acids: CASSLSRGLYGYTF.

The rearrangement joins TRBV5-1 to TRBJ1-1; unclear D gene. V was pared by 0 bases and J by 4 bases, with 10 bases between. The CDR3 is 14 amino acids. Germline-derived CDR1 and CDR2 are SGHRS and YFSETQ. The CDR3 nucleotides are TGCGCCAGCAGCTTGGTGGGCGTCGGCACTGAAGCTTTCTTT. Encoded protein: CASSLVGVGTEAFF.

This chain uses TRBV29-1 with TRBJ2-4; TRBD2 matches at 12 bases. The junction had 10 bases not matched to a gene; V was cut back by 1 base and J by 3 bases. Germline V lookup: CDR1 SQVTM, CDR2 ANQGSEA. CDR3 length: 18 residues. The CDR3 DNA sequence: TGCAGCGTTGAAGTCTCTAGCGGGGGGGCCTTAGGCAAAAACATTCAGTACTTC. Encoded protein: CSVEVSSGGALGKNIQYF.

The V and J genes are TRBV4-1 and TRBJ2-7; maybe TRBD2 (7 bases). The germline V and J ends were trimmed by 6 bases and 2 bases, with 14 bases remaining between them. The germline V gene has CDR1 MGHRA and CDR2 YSYEKL. The CDR3 runs to 14 residues. CDR3 sequence: CASRQEGGPYEQYF. CDR3 DNA: TGCGCCAGCAGACAGGAGGGGGGGCCCTACGAGCAGTACTTC.

The rearrangement joins TRBV2 to TRBJ1-1; tentative D call: TRBD1 (5 bases). V shed 5 bases and J shed 5 bases, with 9 bases lying between them. Looked up from germline, CDR1 is SNHLY and CDR2 is FYNNEI. The length of the CDR3 is 12 residues. CDR3 sequence reads: CASSNQGTEAFF. The CDR3 DNA follows: TGTGCCAGCAGTAACCAGGGTACTGAAGCTTTCTTT. Based on the CDR3 plus reference TRBV2 and TRBJ1-1, the full variable domain is EPEVTQTPSHQVTQMGQEVILRCVPISNHLYFYWYRQILGQKVEFLVSFYNNEISEKSEIFDDQFSVERPDGSNFTLKIRSTKLEDSAMYFCASSNQGTEAFFGQGTRLTVV.

In this sample, this clone turned up once. This chain joins TRBV30 and TRBJ1-4; weak D call: TRBD1 (6 bases). This CDR3 is 14 amino acids long. V gave up 2 bases and J gave up 8 bases, with 15 bases separating them. The germline CDR1 and CDR2 sequences are GTSNPN and SVGIG (reference sequence). CDR3 sequence (DNA): TGTGCCTGGAGTTCAGGGGCCGGAGTAGAAAAACTGTTTTTT. Amino acids: CAWSSGAGVEKLFF.

V and J are TRBV27 and TRBJ2-1; 10 bases map to TRBD2. The germline gives CDR1 MNHEY, CDR2 SMNVEV (reference sequence). This CDR3 spans 15 amino acids. V was clipped by 10 bases and J by 7 bases; unmatched bases: 13. CDR3 region: CATRGLAGVWNEQFF. CDR3 coding DNA: TGTGCCACGAGAGGGCTAGCGGGAGTTTGGAATGAGCAGTTCTTC.

The J gene is TRBJ2-5, the V gene TRBV7-7; 8 nucleotides agree with TRBD2. Per germline, CDR1 SSHAT and CDR2 FNYEAQ (reference sequence). This CDR3 contains 13 residues. In DNA, the CDR3 is TGTGCTAGCCCGGGGGGGCTCCGGGAGACCCAGTACTTC. Protein product: CASPGGLRETQYF. Together with reference TRBV7-7 and TRBJ2-5, the CDR3 gives the full variable domain: GAGVSQSPRYKVTKRGQDVTLRCDPISSHATLYWYQQALGQGPEFLTYFNYEAQPDKSGLPSDRFSAERPEGSISTLTIQRTEQRDSAMYRCASPGGLRETQYFGPGTRLLVL.

V gene TRBV9 combines with J gene TRBJ2-3; 7 nucleotides agree with TRBD1. After removal of 6 bases from V and 3 bases from J, the junction contained 10 bases not matched to a gene. From germline, CDR1 is SGDLS and CDR2 YYNGEE. CDR3 length equals 15 residues. CDR3 nucleotides: TGTGCCAGCACAACCGAAGGGGGCCGTACAGATACGCAGTATTTT. It specifies CASTTEGGRTDTQYF.

The chain employs TRBV12-3 or TRBV12-4 and TRBJ2-5; 9 bases match TRBD2. The V gene end was trimmed by 5 bases and the J gene end by 6 bases; junction bases not matched to a gene: 4. The CDR3 runs 13 residues. The chain's CDR3 is CASSPGLAKTQYF. The CDR3 nucleotides read TGTGCCAGCAGTCCGGGACTAGCCAAGACCCAGTACTTC.

The chain carries TRBV21-1 and TRBJ2-1; the listed D gene, TRBD2, was not tested against the DNA. TRBV21-1 is annotated as a pseudogene. This CDR3 region has 15 residues. The CDR3 reads CASSNSGLPPNEQFF. The DNA of the CDR3 is TGTGCCAGCAGCAACTCCGGACTACCACCCAATGAGCAGTTCTTC.

The chain is built from TRBV6-6 and TRBJ2-7; the D gene is possibly TRBD1 (5 bases). V lost 8 bases and J 3 bases, leaving 14 bases between the germline ends. Germline values: CDR1 MNHNY, CDR2 SVGAGI (reference sequence). This CDR3 is built from 13 residues. The CDR3, as DNA: TGTGCCAGCGTATGGGGCCCGAACTACGAGCAGTACTTC. It translates to CASVWGPNYEQYF.

This rearrangement joins TRBV10-3 to TRBJ2-7, with a weak D call TRBD1 (6 bases). V was pared by 6 bases and J by 3 bases, with 9 bases between. The germline V gene has CDR1 ENHRY and CDR2 SYGVKD. This CDR3 contains 12 residues. The CDR3 protein is CAISRTDYEQYF. The CDR3 DNA follows: TGTGCCATCAGCCGGACAGACTACGAGCAGTACTTC.

CDR3 in DNA: TGTGCCAGCAGGGGACAGGGATATCCCTCTAACTATGGCTACACCTTC. The encoded protein is CASRGQGYPSNYGYTF. The chain combines TRBV9 with TRBJ1-2; 9 bases are shared with TRBD1. The CDR3 contains 16 residues. CDR1 and CDR2 (germline): SGDLS, YYNGEE. The trim removed 5 bases at V and 0 bases at J, leaving 8 bases unmatched.

The V gene is TRBV19, the J gene TRBJ1-2, with 11 nucleotides matching TRBD1. This CDR3 region has 15 residues. Germline CDR1 reads LNHDA; CDR2 reads SQIVND (reference sequence). The V gene end was trimmed by 5 bases and the J gene end by 7 bases; junction bases not matched to a gene: 9. CDR3 protein: CASSFGQGASGGYTF. The CDR3 DNA follows: TGTGCCAGTAGTTTTGGACAGGGGGCATCTGGTGGCTACACCTTC.

This chain links TRBV28 with TRBJ1-2; D uncertain. Looked up from germline, CDR1 is MDHEN and CDR2 is SYDVKM. With 3 bases removed from V and 4 bases from J, the gap between germline ends came to 12 bases. The CDR3 covers 14 residues. The CDR3, as DNA: TGTGCCAGCAGTTTTGGTCGGGTGTTCTATGGCTACACCTTC. Protein product: CASSFGRVFYGYTF.

The rearrangement uses TRBV20-1 and TRBJ2-1; 7 bases line up with TRBD2. Trimming removed 3 bases from V and 4 bases from J; junction bases left unmatched: 9. The CDR3 runs 15 residues. Germline values: CDR1 DFQATT, CDR2 SNEGSKA (reference sequence). The CDR3 sequence: CSASVLAATYNEQFF. The CDR3 DNA reads as TGCAGTGCTAGTGTTCTAGCGGCCACATACAATGAGCAGTTCTTC.

The chain recombines TRBV12-3 or TRBV12-4 with TRBJ1-1, with D perhaps matching TRBD1 (5 bases). This CDR3 comprises 13 residues. V shed 6 bases and J shed 6 bases, with 14 bases lying between them. CDR3 amino acids: CASSIRGSAEAFF. CDR3 nucleotide sequence: TGTGCCAGCAGCATCCGGGGGAGCGCTGAAGCTTTCTTT.

J is TRBJ1-2 and V is TRBV6-5; 8 nucleotides align to TRBD1. The germline V gene encodes CDR1 MNHEY and CDR2 SVGAGI. V lost 6 bases to trimming and J lost 8 bases; unmatched junction nucleotides: 8. This CDR3 is 13 amino acids long. The CDR3 region is CASRRTGSEGYTF. CDR3 nucleotide sequence: TGTGCCAGCAGGCGGACAGGGAGTGAGGGCTACACCTTC.

This chain links TRBV11-2 with TRBJ2-7; D possibly corresponds to TRBD1 (6 bases). CDR1 and CDR2 (germline): SGHAT, FQNNGV. The V and J ends lost 5 bases and 3 bases respectively, with 11 bases between them. There are 13 residues in the CDR3. The CDR3 DNA is TGTGCCAGCAGCCCAGGGGAACTCTACGAGCAGTACTTC. This codes for CASSPGELYEQYF.

Points on this clone: Different DNA sequences within this sample yield the same CDR3. This sequence joins TRBV5-1 and TRBJ2-7; D is unclear. The CDR3 is 11 amino acids. V lost 3 bases to trimming and J lost 2 bases, with 3 bases between them. Germline CDR1 SGHRS, CDR2 YFSETQ. CDR3 nucleotide sequence: TGCGCCAGCAGCTCCGCCTACGAGCAGTACTTC. Translating gives CASSSAYEQYF.

V and J are TRBV7-3 and TRBJ1-5; possibly TRBD1 for D (5 bases). Germline V lookup: CDR1 SGHTA, CDR2 FQGTGA. This CDR3 contains 15 residues. V was shortened by 1 base and J by 3 bases, with 10 bases between the two germline ends. The CDR3 sequence is CASSLMGGANQPQHF. In DNA form, the CDR3 reads TGTGCCAGCAGCTTAATGGGGGGAGCCAATCAGCCCCAGCATTTT. Supplemented by reference TRBV7-3 and TRBJ1-5, the full variable domain reads GAGVSQTPSNKVTEKGKYVELRCDPISGHTALYWYRQSLGQGPEFLIYFQGTGAADDSGLPNDRFFAVRPEGSVSTLKIQRTERGDSAVYLCASSLMGGANQPQHFGDGTRLSIL.

The V and J genes are TRBV6-5 and TRBJ2-2; 7 bases align to TRBD2. After removal of 5 bases from V and 6 bases from J, the junction contained 9 bases not matched to a gene. The germline gives CDR1 MNHEY, CDR2 SVGAGI. The CDR3 runs to 15 residues. The CDR3 DNA sequence: TGTGCCAGCAGTCCAACAGGAGGACTAGCCGGGGAGCTGTTTTTT. Translated: CASSPTGGLAGELFF.

CDR3 coding DNA: TGTGCCACCTTAGCGGGAGGGTACCCCTACGAGCAGTACTTC. Protein: CATLAGGYPYEQYF. This chain uses TRBV28 with TRBJ2-7; 11 bases match TRBD2. Germline CDR1 and CDR2: MDHEN and SYDVKM. Losses at the gene ends were 10 bases for V and 2 bases for J; bases not matched to a gene: 7. The CDR3 extends over 14 amino acids.

This rearrangement joins TRBV6-2 or TRBV6-3 to TRBJ1-5, with 9 bases identical to TRBD1. This CDR3 comprises 16 residues. The V segment lost 5 bases and the J segment 6 bases; nucleotides outside the gene matches: 11. From germline, CDR1 is MNHEY and CDR2 SVGEGT. The CDR3 sequence: CASSLPGQGFGQPQHF. The CDR3 DNA reads TGTGCCAGCAGTCTACCGGGACAGGGTTTTGGTCAGCCCCAGCATTTT.

The CDR3 sequence is CSVRGDRSTRGEAFF. The CDR3 DNA follows: TGCAGCGTGAGGGGGGACAGATCGACCCGAGGTGAAGCTTTCTTT. V is TRBV29-1 and J is TRBJ1-1; 7 nucleotides line up with TRBD1. The V gene's germline CDR1 is SQVTM and CDR2 ANQGSEA. The V gene end was trimmed by 6 bases and the J gene end by 7 bases; junction bases not matched to a gene: 17. This CDR3 region has 15 residues.

J is TRBJ2-7 and V is TRBV6-6; no firm D call. The CDR3 has 14 amino acids. Germline assignment: CDR1 MNHNY and CDR2 SVGAGI (reference sequence). V shed 1 base and J shed 2 bases, with 9 bases lying between them. The CDR3 protein is CASSYFSAPYEQYF. The DNA of the CDR3 is TGTGCCAGCAGTTACTTTAGTGCGCCCTACGAGCAGTACTTC.

The chain recombines TRBV13 with TRBJ1-2, with a possible D match to TRBD1 (5 bases). Germline-derived CDR1 and CDR2 are PRHDT and FYEKMQ (reference sequence). There are 17 residues in the CDR3. The V and J ends lost 5 bases and 1 base respectively, with 20 bases between them. The CDR3 sequence: CASSPSGSSRVNYGYTF. CDR3 in DNA: TGTGCCAGCAGCCCTAGCGGCAGCTCCAGGGTTAACTATGGCTACACCTTC.

The chain links TRBV7-2 to TRBJ1-5; possible D gene TRBD1, 5 bases. Germline V gives CDR1 SGHTA, CDR2 FQGNSA. The CDR3 loop spans 13 amino acids. Trimming took off 2 bases at V and 5 bases at J, with 7 bases between the two ends. CDR3 DNA: TGTGCCAGCAGCTTACAGGGTTATCAGCCCCAGCATTTT. It yields the protein CASSLQGYQPQHF.